This T cell receptor (beta chain) was obtained from a study of vaccination effects on CD4 cells after COVID-19. Study as a whole: Participants received two doses of either the BNT162b2 or mRNA-1273 vaccine.

Notes on the study in general: In the study, convalescent patients were few, and early post-infection timepoints were absent.

Generated by immunoSEQ multiplex PCR, the TCRdb table keeps only in-frame clones and is missing some. The sample records 50,000 to 70,000 clones, 65% to 75% being singletons. This CDR3 comprises 17 residues. V was cut by 1 base and J by 0 bases, with 13 bases left in between. CDR1 and CDR2 from the germline V gene are LNHNV and YYDKDF (reference sequence). The culture ran for nine to eleven days, and then CD4+ T cells were isolated. Remarks on this clone: Its antigen is currently unknown.

This chain connects TRBV15 to TRBJ2-1; D is perhaps TRBD1 or TRBD2 (6 bases each). The clonotype was recovered from a human donor who had a prior SARS-CoV-2 infection. The sequenced sample was CD4+ T cells from PBMCs cultured without peptide, obtained before COVID-19 vaccination. CDR3 loop: CATSRGRGLRSYNEQFF. In DNA form, the CDR3 reads TGTGCCACCAGCAGAGGGAGGGGGTTGCGCTCCTACAATGAGCAGTTCTTC.